This TCR beta chain is from a study of blood T cell repertoires in COVID-19 (dated by TCRdb to 2020 to 2022). Turning to the overall study: Collaborator samples came from the United States, Italy and Spain and covered acute and convalescent phases of COVID-19. The prospective study material was composed of cDNA or gDNA derived from T cells, B-cell-depleted T cells, or PBMCs. Subjects who had been exposed to COVID-19, were actively infected with it, or had recovered from it provided the deeply sampled blood TCRbeta repertoires that made up the dataset. The repertoires were released in a freely available public database intended as a resource for research on the immune response to SARS-CoV-2. The samples were drawn from two sources: the first 160 participants of the ongoing ImmuneRACE study, and over 950 subjects contributed by 6 global collaborators. The sample metadata nearly always contained a de-identified subject ID, COVID-19 status, age in years and sex. Where HLA class I and class II types were available, the types were taken from metadata supplied by the sample provider, not from assay-based typing.

Beyond this particular receptor, the publication reports: The amount of clinical and demographic metadata varied by source and participant and was provided uncurated.

TCRbeta CDR3 regions were amplified from genomic DNA by means of the immunoSEQ Assay, a bias-controlled multiplex PCR. Concerning the study's data processing: The number of nucleated cells in each sample was estimated from the amplification of reference gene primers within the assay. Sequence reads were collapsed and filtered to measure the absolute abundance of every unique TCRbeta CDR3 rearrangement. For each sample, productive Simpson clonality was calculated as the square root of Simpson's diversity index across productive rearrangements. TCRdb carries this immuneACCESS record with in-frame sequences only. Its versions omit some clonotypes, under half of them owing to an unresolved V gene in the studies checked, with the rest unexplained. The V and J calls and the clone size are those of that table, but D and trimming were determined from the DNA. The sample table contains under 200,000 clones; only one count was recorded for 65% to 90% of them. Together, the top ten hold approximately 1.4% of the sample.

The CDR3 goes from the cysteine to the phenylalanine over 14 residues. Only the CDR3 DNA stays, 42 bases, in frame from base 1. V is pruned by 1 base and J by 6 bases, leaving 6 bases of the junction without a gene match. According to the germline V gene (reference sequence), CDR1 reads LGHDT and CDR2 reads YNNKEL. Whole blood was collected in K2EDTA tubes by collaborating institutions according to the institutions' own protocols. For TCRbeta analysis, collaborators shipped samples as frozen whole blood, isolated PBMCs, or DNA extracted from either of those sample types. For this clone: Which antigen it targets is not known. Base-call qualities are not available, and no considerably larger clone is one nucleotide away.

Source material: peripheral blood. The source of this sequence is a human donor in a cohort sampled during active COVID-19. The rearrangement combines TRBV3-1 (or the pseudogene TRBV3-2) with TRBJ2-7; 7 bases in between match TRBD2. The CDR3 protein sequence reads: CASSQGGGTGEQYF. The DNA is TGTGCCAGCAGCCAAGGGGGGGGAACTGGCGAGCAGTACTTC.